Following are 8 T cell receptor beta chains from one sample sequenced in a study of cytomegalovirus exposure and HLA in healthy donors. Profiling relied on immunoSEQ multiplex PCR, and the TCRdb table lists in-frame clones only, not all of them. The data show roughly 300,000 clones, more than 75% seen once. Sample: PBMCs. The receptors here all came from a woman aged 18-29 years in good health and CMV-seronegative.

The chain couples TRBV2 to TRBJ2-7, with no clear D. CDR3 size: 14 residues. CDR1 is SNHLY and CDR2 is FYNNEI in the germline V gene. V lost 0 bases to trimming and J lost 6 bases, with 12 bases between them. CDR3 loop: CASSEAISIGEQYF. Here the CDR3 DNA reads TGTGCCAGCAGTGAAGCAATTAGCATCGGCGAGCAGTACTTC.

The V call is TRBV28, the J call TRBJ2-4; TRBD1 matches at 7 bases. Per the germline V gene, CDR1 is MDHEN and CDR2 is SYDVKM. This CDR3 has 16 amino acids. Trimming took 5 bases from V and 0 from J; bases not matched to a gene: 7. CDR3 in DNA: TGTGCCAGCAGTCATCAGGACAGGCCAGCCAAAAACATTCAGTACTTC. Its protein product is CASSHQDRPAKNIQYF. Drawing the rest from reference TRBV28 and TRBJ2-4, the complete variable domain is DVKVTQSSRYLVKRTGEKVFLECVQDMDHENMFWYRQDPGLGLRLIYFSYDVKMKEKGDIPEGYSVSREKKERFSLILESASTNQTSMYLCASSHQDRPAKNIQYFGAGTRLSVL.

The chain uses TRBV27 and TRBJ1-5; D call uncertain. Per the germline V gene, CDR1 is MNHEY and CDR2 is SMNVEV (reference sequence). The CDR3 has 13 amino acids. The V end was cut by 4 bases, the J end by 6 bases, with 10 bases between. DNA for the CDR3: TGTGCCAGCAGTTATTCTAGAGGTCAGCCCCAGCATTTT. Translated: CASSYSRGQPQHF.

Details on this clone: At one of its ends the junction is not consistent with the germline gene, which may arise from a read error. V and J are TRBV28 and TRBJ1-6, with a tentative D call TRBD1 (5 bases). CDR1 is MDHEN, CDR2 SYDVKM, per germline. The CDR3 covers 15 residues. DNA for the CDR3: TGTGCCAGCAGATTATGGGCGGGGGGAGCTTCACCCCTCCACTTT. Translation: CASRLWAGGASPLHF.

The genes are TRBV6-5 and TRBJ2-2; no definite D call. V gave up 2 bases and J gave up 7 bases, with 17 bases separating them. The CDR3 runs 16 residues. CDR1 is MNHEY and CDR2 is SVGAGI in the germline V gene. The CDR3 here is CASSYLPATPGGELFF. The CDR3 nucleotides are TGTGCCAGCAGTTACCTCCCGGCCACCCCAGGCGGGGAGCTGTTTTTT.

The chain has TRBV5-1 and TRBJ2-7; tentative D call: TRBD1 (6 bases). The CDR3 consists of 16 residues. Germline V gene data show CDR1 as SGHRS and CDR2 as YFSETQ. Trimming pared 0 bases from V and 6 bases from J, leaving 19 bases between. CDR3 region: CASSLGVGQFSGEQYF. As DNA, the CDR3 is TGCGCCAGCAGCTTGGGGGTAGGACAGTTTTCTGGCGAGCAGTACTTC.

This chain joins TRBV5-4 and TRBJ2-1; D is uncertain. V shed 0 bases and J shed 3 bases, with 10 bases lying between them. The CDR3 has 15 residues. Germline CDR1 is SGHNT and CDR2 is YYREEE (reference sequence). The CDR3 region is CASSLELALYNEQFF. The CDR3 nucleotides are TGTGCCAGCAGCTTGGAGCTTGCTCTCTACAATGAGCAGTTCTTC.

This chain connects TRBV5-4 to TRBJ2-2; 11 nucleotides align to TRBD2. Germline CDR1 SGHNT, CDR2 YYREEE (reference sequence). CDR3 length: 16 amino acids. V was clipped by 4 bases and J by 2 bases; unmatched bases: 4. This chain's CDR3 is CASSSGTSGNTGELFF. The CDR3 nucleotides read TGTGCCAGCAGCAGCGGGACTAGCGGAAACACCGGGGAGCTGTTTTTT.